This is a list of T cell receptor beta chains from one sample in a study of blood T cell repertoires in COVID-19. The protocol was immunoSEQ multiplex PCR, while the TCRdb copy is restricted to in-frame clones and leaves out a portion. Here the sample spans about half a million clones, 75% to 90% being singletons. Sequencing was carried out using PBMCs or T cells enriched from blood (not recorded which). Receptors were obtained from a woman between 55 and 75 years old who had recovered from COVID-19. CDR3s include the opening cysteine and the closing phenylalanine or tryptophan. D genes are given only for firm matches. Clone size is given for some rows only: seen once, a few or many times, or a class if the clone is expanded.

>TRBJ2-2|once|TRBV10-2|TRBD1
TGCGCCAGCACCGACAGGGAACCGAACACCGGGGAGCTGTTTTTT
CASTDREPNTGELFF
>TRBJ1-4|NA|TRBV2|TRBD1
TGTGCCAGCAGTAGGACAGGGGTTAATGAAAAACTGTTTTTT
CASSRTGVNEKLFF
>TRBJ2-1|NA|TRBV5-4|TRBD2
TGTGCCAGCAGCACGGGACTAGCGGGGGGGAATGAGCAGTTCTTC
CASSTGLAGGNEQFF
>TRBJ2-1|NA|TRBV7-2|NA
TGTGCCACCAAGATCGCAGGCTTTTCCTACAATGAGCAGTTCTTC
CATKIAGFSYNEQFF
>TRBJ2-3|NA|TRBV6-1|TRBD2
TGTGCCAGCAGGGAATTCGGGACTAGCGGGGATCCAGATACGCAGTATTTT
CASREFGTSGDPDTQYF
>TRBJ1-5|NA|TRBV5-6|NA
TGTGCCAGCAGCGGAGGGGACCGAACAGGGCCCCAGCATTTT
CASSGGDRTGPQHF
>TRBJ1-2|NA|TRBV6-5|NA
TGTGCCAGCAGTTACTCGTTTGACGGACTCTATGGCTACACCTTC
CASSYSFDGLYGYTF
>TRBJ1-1|NA|TRBV25-1|TRBD1
TGTGCCAGCAGTTGGCACAGGGGACGCGGCACTGAAGCTTTCTTT
CASSWHRGRGTEAFF
>TRBJ2-1|NA|TRBV24-1|TRBD1
TGTGCCACCAGTGATCCAGGGGGCGGATTCTACAATGAGCAGTTCTTC
CATSDPGGGFYNEQFF
>TRBJ1-1|NA|TRBV9|NA
TGTGCCAGCAGCGTAGGGGAGGGACGGAGCACTGAAGCTTTCTTT
CASSVGEGRSTEAFF
>TRBJ1-5|NA|TRBV21-1|NA
TGTGCCAGCACAATTGTGTATCAGCCCCAGCATTTT
CASTIVYQPQHF
>TRBJ2-3|NA|TRBV6-5|TRBD2
TGTGCCAGCAGGCTAGCGGGGGACCTGGGAGATACGCAGTATTTT
CASRLAGDLGDTQYF
>TRBJ2-1|NA|TRBV7-5|NA
TGTGCCAGAAGCCCAGATCAGGGGTCGAGGGGTGAGCAGTTCTTC
CARSPDQGSRGEQFF
>TRBJ2-7|NA|TRBV19|TRBD1
TGTGCCAGTAGTGCTGGACAGGCCTACGAGCAGTACTTC
CASSAGQAYEQYF
>TRBJ2-4|NA|TRBV13|TRBD1
TGTGCCAGCAGCTCCGGGACAGGGAGGAACATTCAGTACTTC
CASSSGTGRNIQYF
>TRBJ2-3|NA|TRBV5-1|TRBD2
TGCGCCAGCAGCTTGCTGGGACTAGCGGGGGTCCGCAGCACAGATACGCAGTATTTT
CASSLLGLAGVRSTDTQYF
>TRBJ2-2|NA|TRBV2|NA
TGTGCCAGCAGTGAAATTCTGAGTTCCTTGAGCGGGGAGCTGTTTTTT
CASSEILSSLSGELFF
>TRBJ2-6|NA|TRBV3-1/TRBV3-2|NA
TGTGCCAGCAGCCGGGGGGCTGGGGCCAACGTCCTGACTTTC
CASSRGAGANVLTF
>TRBJ2-1|NA|TRBV2|TRBD1
TGTGCCAGCGGGATCGACAGGGCCCTATACAATGAGCAGTTCTTC
CASGIDRALYNEQFF
>TRBJ2-1|NA|TRBV29-1|TRBD2
TGCAGCGTTCGGACTAGCGGGGTCTACAATGAGCAGTTCTTC
CSVRTSGVYNEQFF
>TRBJ1-4|NA|TRBV3-1/TRBV3-2|TRBD1
TGTGCCAGCAGCTTGCGACAGGGGGCACGTGAAAAACTGTTTTTT
CASSLRQGAREKLFF
>TRBJ1-5|NA|TRBV6-2/TRBV6-3|NA
TGTGCCAGCAGTCTTCGGCCCGGGACAAGCAATCAGCCCCAGCATTTT
CASSLRPGTSNQPQHF
>TRBJ1-5|NA|TRBV27|NA
TGTGCCAGCAGTTTTTATAGGGTGACAGATAGCAATCAGCCCCAGCATTTT
CASSFYRVTDSNQPQHF
>TRBJ1-5|NA|TRBV6-4|TRBD1
TGTGCCAGCAGGATGGATCGGGACAGGGGATGGCCCCAGCATTTT
CASRMDRDRGWPQHF
>TRBJ2-2|once|TRBV10-3|NA
TGTGCCACGAGTCAGGGGGGTTGGGAGCTGTTTTTT
CATSQGGWELFF
>TRBJ1-5|NA|TRBV19|TRBD1
TGTGCCAGTAAGCGAGACGGACAGGGGAGGGTTGAGCCCCAGCATTTT
CASKRDGQGRVEPQHF
>TRBJ2-3|NA|TRBV10-2|TRBD2
TGCGCCACGACTAGCGGGATCACAGATACGCAGTATTTT
CATTSGITDTQYF
>TRBJ1-2|few|TRBV5-1|NA
TGCGCCAGCAGCTCTCGGGGGGCTGGCTACACCTTC
CASSSRGAGYTF
>TRBJ1-4|NA|TRBV7-8|NA
TGTGCCAGCAGCAAAAATGTACGGGGGGGAGCTAATGAAAAACTGTTTTTT
CASSKNVRGGANEKLFF
>TRBJ2-7|NA|TRBV30|NA
TGTGCCTGGAACCCCCAACAGGGTCGAACCTACGAGCAGTACTTC
CAWNPQQGRTYEQYF
>TRBJ2-1|NA|TRBV6-1|TRBD2
TGTGCCAGCAGTGCCATAGCGGGGGGAAACTACAATGAGCAGTTCTTC
CASSAIAGGNYNEQFF
>TRBJ1-6|NA|TRBV7-9|TRBD1
TGTGCCAGCAGCTTATTCGGGACAGCAAATTCACCCCTCCACTTT
CASSLFGTANSPLHF
>TRBJ1-3|few|TRBV10-3|NA
TGTGCCCTAAATCCGGGTGGAAACACCATATATTTT
CALNPGGNTIYF
>TRBJ1-2|NA|TRBV10-2|NA
TGCGCCAGCAGCCCCCAACTTAACTATGGCTACACCTTC
CASSPQLNYGYTF
>TRBJ2-1|once|TRBV11-3|TRBD1
TGTGCCAGCAGCGTAGACGGCGGACAGGGCTACTACAATGAGCAGTTCTTC
CASSVDGGQGYYNEQFF
>TRBJ1-1|NA|TRBV18|NA
TGTGCCAGCTCACCACAGTCGGGCACTGAAGCTTTCTTT
CASSPQSGTEAFF
>TRBJ2-5|NA|TRBV3-1/TRBV3-2|NA
TGTGCCAGCAGCCAAGGAGGGGGGGCCCAGGGGGAGACCCAGTACTTC
CASSQGGGAQGETQYF
>TRBJ2-1|NA|TRBV29-1|NA
TGCAGCGTTGAAGAAAAGCTAGGTGAGCAGTTCTTC
CSVEEKLGEQFF
>TRBJ1-3|NA|TRBV5-4|TRBD1
TGTGCCAGCAGCCGGCAGGGGGCGGCTGGAAACACCATATATTTT
CASSRQGAAGNTIYF
>TRBJ1-3|NA|TRBV5-1|NA
TGCGCCAGCAGCTTGGGGAGGACGGGCGACTCTGGAAACACCATATATTTT
CASSLGRTGDSGNTIYF
>TRBJ1-5|few|TRBV19|TRBD1
TGTGCCAGTAGTATAGCCCGTGGACAGGGTGATCAGCCCCAGCATTTT
CASSIARGQGDQPQHF
>TRBJ2-6|NA|TRBV10-3|TRBD1
TGTGCCATCAGTGATTACCGGACCGGGACAGGGGGCGCTGGGGCCAACGTCCTGACTTTC
CAISDYRTGTGGAGANVLTF
>TRBJ1-4|NA|TRBV10-2|TRBD1
TGCGCCAGTGGGGACAGCCCTAATGAAAAACTGTTTTTT
CASGDSPNEKLFF
>TRBJ1-6|NA|TRBV5-1|NA
TGCGCCAGCAGATTACAGGGAAGCAATTCACCCCTCCACTTT
CASRLQGSNSPLHF
>TRBJ2-1|NA|TRBV2|NA
TGTGCCAGCAGCTACCAGGATGAGCAGTTCTTC
CASSYQDEQFF
>TRBJ1-1|few|TRBV5-1|NA
TGCGCCAGCGGAGCCTCGGGGGGGACTAACACTGAAGCTTTCTTT
CASGASGGTNTEAFF
>TRBJ1-6|few|TRBV7-9|NA
TGTGCCAGCAGCACTGGACTAAATTCACCCCTCCACTTT
CASSTGLNSPLHF
>TRBJ1-6|few|TRBV4-1|NA
TGCGCCAGCAGCCAAGGGTTGCTTCGGTACCCCCTCCACTTT
CASSQGLLRYPLHF